This record concerns one T cell receptor beta chain sequence. Other DNA sequences of this sample code for an identical CDR3. The sample originates from a study of blood T cell repertoires in COVID-19. The CDR3 is made up of 16 amino acids. V trimming: 0 bases; J trimming: 3 bases; junction bases outside the gene matches: 1. CDR1 and CDR2 (germline): SGDLS, YYNGEE. Produced via immunoSEQ multiplex PCR; TCRdb's table is partial and in-frame only. The table has roughly 250,000 clones, around four fifths seen once. This chain connects TRBV9 to TRBJ2-3; 13 nucleotides line up with TRBD2. The sample taken for sequencing was peripheral blood. This TCR came from a woman aged 55-69 years with active or convalescent COVID-19. CDR3 in amino acids: CASSVGLAGGTDTQYF. Here the CDR3 DNA reads TGTGCCAGCAGCGTAGGACTAGCGGGGGGAACAGATACGCAGTATTTT.